In its sample, the clone carrying this T cell receptor beta chain was seen a few times. The authors reverse transcribed all of the isolated RNA, so sequencing captured expressed TCRB transcripts. Libraries were prepared by immunoSEQ multiplex PCR; TCRdb keeps only in-frame clonotypes and omits some of them. The sample has some 150,000 clones, over 8.5% seen once. V lost 4 bases to trimming and J lost 2 bases, with 11 bases between them. In germline, CDR1 is SGHDN, CDR2 FVKESK. This CDR3 region has 14 residues. The data stem from a study of beta chain features in type 1 diabetes. Study-level background: All samples combined gave 95 million to 130 million sorted cells for examination.

Sequences were obtained from central memory CD4+ T cells from blood. The origin of this receptor is a man aged 18 to 30 in good health. The V call is TRBV14, the J call TRBJ1-2; TRBD1 is a possible D gene (5 bases). The CDR3 DNA reads TGTGCCAGCAGCCGGGGACCAAGGAACTATGGCTACACCTTC. Protein product: CASSRGPRNYGYTF.